This passage covers 32 T cell receptor beta chains from one sample sequenced in a study of T-cell memory formation after mild COVID-19. TCRdb redid the calling of the 5' RACE reads with MiXCR, one entry per CDR3 protein. The sample lists hundreds of thousands of distinct CDR3 sequences; roughly 17% were seen once. What was sequenced was PBMCs or a T cell subset sorted from them (not recorded which). The origin of the receptors is an adult woman who had mild COVID-19 (a few samples of this study predate the infection). Cell type and time point are not known.

The chain is built from TRBV4-3 and TRBJ2-3, with a weak D call TRBD2 (5 bases). The CDR3 extends over 15 amino acids. The germline V gene has CDR1 LGHNA and CDR2 YSLEER. V was pared by 4 bases and J by 0 bases, with 11 bases between. DNA of the CDR3: TGCGCCAGCAGCCTTCAGTGGGAGAGCACAGATACGCAGTATTTT. This translates into CASSLQWESTDTQYF.

This clonotype has only a few counts. The chain links TRBV5-1 to TRBJ2-2; a possible D gene is TRBD2 (5 bases). The CDR3 sequence is 15 residues long. Trimming shortened V by 4 bases and J by 3 bases, and 13 bases separated the two germline ends. Germline V CDR1 and CDR2: SGHRS, YFSETQ. The CDR3 DNA reads TGCGCCAGCAGCGACCTCAGCGGATACACCGGGGAGCTGTTTTTT. Amino acid sequence: CASSDLSGYTGELFF.

The CDR3 region has the DNA TGCGCCAGCAGCCAAGGAGGCAGGGGACAAGAGACCCAGTACTTC. This codes for CASSQGGRGQETQYF. The rearrangement uses TRBV4-3 and TRBJ2-5; weak D call: TRBD1 (6 bases). The CDR3 totals 15 residues. Per germline, CDR1 LGHNA and CDR2 YSLEER. V lost 1 base and J lost 2, with 11 bases in between.

The chain carries TRBV11-3 and TRBJ2-5, with TRBD2 matching 16 bases. With 4 bases clipped from V and 5 bases from J, the junction kept 7 bases outside the gene matches. CDR1 is SGHNT, CDR2 YENEEA, per germline. This CDR3 region has 17 residues. CDR3 DNA: TGTGCCAGCAGCTCCGGGACTAGCGGGAGGGCCTGGGAGACCCAGTACTTC. Its protein product is CASSSGTSGRAWETQYF.

This clonotype has more than one count but fewer than ten. The chain couples TRBV12-3 or TRBV12-4 to TRBJ1-5; the D gene is possibly TRBD1 (5 bases). Deletions cut 3 bases from V and 6 bases from J, with 9 bases between. The CDR3 is 13 amino acids. CDR3 sequence: CASSFRGRQPQHF. The CDR3 region has the DNA TGTGCCAGCAGTTTTCGGGGACGTCAGCCCCAGCATTTT.

This clonotype was seen a handful of times. The J gene is TRBJ2-5, the V gene TRBV11-2, with 10 bases that match TRBD2. After removal of 5 bases from V and 1 base from J, the junction contained 7 bases not matched to a gene. The CDR3 has 16 amino acids. Germline V gives CDR1 SGHAT, CDR2 FQNNGV. In nucleotides, the CDR3 is TGTGCCAGCAGCGAAACTAGCGGGATACGCCAAGAGACCCAGTACTTC. It encodes CASSETSGIRQETQYF.

There are a few counts of this clonotype. The V call is TRBV12-3 or TRBV12-4, the J call TRBJ2-7; D is perhaps TRBD2 (6 bases). CDR3 size: 13 residues. V gave up 3 bases and J gave up 10 bases, with 16 bases separating them. CDR3 amino acids: CASSFLGGGPQYF. In nucleotides, the CDR3 is TGTGCCAGCAGTTTTTTGGGGGGAGGCCCACAGTACTTC.

This clonotype was seen only a few times. The chain joins TRBV6-6 to TRBJ1-5, with D uncertain. V was shortened by 2 bases and J by 2 bases, with 10 bases between the two germline ends. Germline CDR1 MNHNY, CDR2 SVGAGI (reference sequence). There are 15 residues in the CDR3. DNA for the CDR3: TGTGCCAGCAGTTACGGCTGGGTTCGCAATCAGCCCCAGCATTTT. Amino acids: CASSYGWVRNQPQHF.

This clonotype showed up just a few times. The chain combines TRBV11-2 with TRBJ1-6, with a weak D call TRBD1 (5 bases). The CDR3 runs 17 residues. V dropped 0 bases and J dropped 10 bases, with 19 bases sitting between them. CDR1 is SGHAT and CDR2 is FQNNGV in the germline V gene. The CDR3 region is CASSLDSLGGVKSPLHF. Here the CDR3 DNA reads TGTGCCAGCAGCTTAGATTCTCTAGGAGGGGTAAAGTCACCCCTCCACTTT.

This clonotype was counted only a few times. This rearrangement joins TRBV7-3 to TRBJ2-1; 10 nucleotides match TRBD2. The trim removed 4 bases at V and 4 bases at J, leaving 4 bases unmatched. The CDR3 has 15 residues. Per germline, CDR1 SGHTA and CDR2 FQGTGA. The CDR3: CASSSASGGYNEQFF. The CDR3 DNA is TGTGCCAGCAGCTCCGCTAGCGGGGGTTACAATGAGCAGTTCTTC.

Comment on this clonotype: Just one base apart from a much larger clone, this may be a read error. V usage is TRBV6-5 and J usage is TRBJ2-5; perhaps TRBD1 as D (6 bases). The germline CDR1 and CDR2 sequences are MNHEY and SVGAGI. Trimming removed 7 bases at V and 6 bases at J, with 15 bases between. The CDR3 runs to 13 residues. This CDR3 reads CASTMDSQKTQYF. The DNA of the CDR3 is TGTGCCAGCACCATGGACAGTCAAAAGACCCAGTACTTC.

This clonotype was seen repeatedly, ten times or more. The CDR3 reads CASSLVTGTDTQYF. CDR3 DNA: TGTGCCAGCAGCTTAGTCACCGGGACAGATACGCAGTATTTT. The chain uses TRBV7-9 and TRBJ2-3; no clear D gene. Trimming removed 1 base from V and 3 bases from J, with 8 bases in between. The CDR3 loop spans 14 amino acids. The germline gives CDR1 SEHNR, CDR2 FQNEAQ (reference sequence).

This chain uses TRBV2 with TRBJ1-2; TRBD1 might be the D (5 bases). V was trimmed by 1 base and J by 3 bases, leaving 9 bases between them. The CDR3 is made up of 14 amino acids. CDR1 and CDR2 from the germline V gene are SNHLY and FYNNEI. CDR3 nucleotides: TGTGCCAGCAGTGAAGGCAGGGCCGACTATGGCTACACCTTC. Translating gives CASSEGRADYGYTF.

This clonotype was counted a few times. V and J are TRBV4-3 and TRBJ2-7; D might be TRBD1 or TRBD2, each matching 5 bases. Germline V lookup: CDR1 LGHNA, CDR2 YSLEER. V was clipped by 2 bases and J by 4 bases, with 15 bases between them. The CDR3 is 15 residues long. The DNA for the CDR3 is TGCGCCAGCAGCCAATTCCGGGACGGAGTGTACGAGCAGTACTTC. Its protein product is CASSQFRDGVYEQYF.

The V gene is TRBV5-1, the J gene TRBJ1-1; 7 positions agree with TRBD1. The CDR3 loop spans 15 amino acids. Trimming removed 0 bases from V and 4 bases from J; junction bases left unmatched: 6. The germline V gene encodes CDR1 SGHRS and CDR2 YFSETQ. In DNA, the CDR3 is TGCGCCAGCAGCTTGGCGCTCTCAGGGGGCACTGAAGCTTTCTTT. Its protein is CASSLALSGGTEAFF. Full variable domain (outside the CDR3, taken from reference TRBV5-1 and TRBJ1-1): KAGVTQTPRYLIKTRGQQVTLSCSPISGHRSVSWYQQTPGQGLQFLFEYFSETQRNKGNFPGRFSGRQFSNSRSEMNVSTLELGDSALYLCASSLALSGGTEAFFGQGTRLTVV.

In this sample, this clonotype turned up a few times. The V call is TRBV11-3, the J call TRBJ2-1; 16 positions agree with TRBD2. The CDR3 sequence is 16 residues long. Germline V gene sequence: CDR1 SGHNT, CDR2 YENEEA. Trimming removed 4 bases from V and 8 bases from J; junction bases left unmatched: 5. The CDR3 region has the DNA TGTGCCAGCAGCTCGGGGACTAGCGGGGGGGTCCATGAGCAGTTCTTC. It codes for CASSSGTSGGVHEQFF.

This chain joins TRBV7-3 and TRBJ2-5; TRBD1 matches 7 bases. Germline CDR1 is SGHTA and CDR2 is FQGTGA. V trimming: 5 bases; J trimming: 2 bases; junction bases outside the gene matches: 11. The CDR3 totals 16 residues. Here the CDR3 DNA reads TGTGCCAGCAGCCAGAAAGGGACAGAGCCACAAGAGACCCAGTACTTC. Amino acid sequence: CASSQKGTEPQETQYF.

CDR3 DNA sequence: TGCGCCAGCAGCTTCGGACAGCCCACAGATACGCAGTATTTT. Its protein product is CASSFGQPTDTQYF. The chain carries TRBV5-1 and TRBJ2-3; D is perhaps TRBD1 (6 bases). Germline CDR1 reads SGHRS; CDR2 reads YFSETQ. V was clipped by 2 bases and J by 2 bases, with 9 bases between them. CDR3 length: 14 residues.

A few counts support this clonotype. The chain combines TRBV5-1 with TRBJ2-7; D could derive from TRBD1 or TRBD2 (5 bases each). Per the germline V gene, CDR1 is SGHRS and CDR2 is YFSETQ. This CDR3 contains 14 residues. V lost 4 bases, J lost 3 bases, and 14 bases lay in between. CDR3 in amino acids: CASSTDRGVYEQYF. As DNA, the CDR3 is TGCGCCAGCAGCACCGACAGAGGGGTCTACGAGCAGTACTTC.

This chain joins TRBV5-1 and TRBJ2-5, with a weak D call TRBD2 (5 bases). CDR1 SGHRS and CDR2 YFSETQ come from the germline V gene. The CDR3 loop spans 14 amino acids. The V gene lost 0 bases and the J gene lost 6 bases, with 12 bases spanning the gap. This CDR3 is CASSLAGSEQTQYF. The DNA for the CDR3 is TGCGCCAGCAGCTTGGCCGGTAGCGAACAGACCCAGTACTTC.

This clonotype was found a few times. The chain couples TRBV7-6 to TRBJ2-3; D call uncertain. CDR1 is SGHVS, CDR2 FNYEAQ, per germline. This CDR3 has 15 residues. V dropped 0 bases and J dropped 2 bases, with 9 bases sitting between them. DNA of the CDR3: TGTGCCAGCAGCTTAGCTCCAGTTGTCACAGATACGCAGTATTTT. Residues: CASSLAPVVTDTQYF.

This chain connects TRBV7-9 to TRBJ2-1; D call uncertain. The CDR3 runs 14 residues. V lost 1 base and J lost 7, with 11 bases in between. Germline CDR1 and CDR2: SEHNR and FQNEAQ (reference sequence). As DNA, the CDR3 is TGTGCCAGCAGCTTAGGTTTCGGGCTAAATGAGCAGTTCTTC. Its translation is CASSLGFGLNEQFF. Complete variable domain (other parts from reference TRBV7-9 and TRBJ2-1): DTGVSQNPRHKITKRGQNVTFRCDPISEHNRLYWYRQTLGQGPEFLTYFQNEAQLEKSRLLSDRFSAERPKGSFSTLEIQRTEQGDSAMYLCASSLGFGLNEQFFGPGTRLTVL.

The rearrangement uses TRBV5-1 and TRBJ2-3; no firm D call. The ends were cut back, 2 bases at V and 0 bases at J, with 13 bases in the middle. Germline CDR1 is SGHRS and CDR2 is YFSETQ. This CDR3 is built from 16 residues. DNA of the CDR3: TGCGCCAGCAGCTTAAACGGCGGAACTAGCACAGATACGCAGTATTTT. It codes for CASSLNGGTSTDTQYF. Using reference TRBV5-1 and TRBJ2-3 for the parts outside the CDR3, the full variable domain is KAGVTQTPRYLIKTRGQQVTLSCSPISGHRSVSWYQQTPGQGLQFLFEYFSETQRNKGNFPGRFSGRQFSNSRSEMNVSTLELGDSALYLCASSLNGGTSTDTQYFGPGTRLTVL.

There are a few counts of this clonotype. The rearrangement joins TRBV5-1 to TRBJ2-3, with D tentatively TRBD2 (6 bases). The V end was cut by 0 bases, the J end by 0 bases, with 11 bases between. Germline loops: CDR1 SGHRS, CDR2 YFSETQ. This CDR3 contains 16 residues. The CDR3 region has the DNA TGCGCCAGCAGCTTGGATCCGGGAGCTAGCACAGATACGCAGTATTTT. The encoded protein is CASSLDPGASTDTQYF.

This clonotype was observed at least ten times. This rearrangement joins TRBV24-1 to TRBJ2-3; 11 positions match TRBD2. V shed 3 bases and J 3 bases; nucleotides not matched to a gene: 4. Germline CDR1 and CDR2: KGHDR and SFDVKD. The CDR3 totals 16 residues. This chain's CDR3 is CATSDTSGRGTDTQYF. Here the CDR3 DNA reads TGTGCCACCAGTGATACTAGCGGGAGAGGGACAGATACGCAGTATTTT.

The chain uses TRBV2 and TRBJ2-5; 9 bases line up with TRBD1. Germline V CDR1 and CDR2: SNHLY, FYNNEI. This CDR3 spans 14 amino acids. V shed 4 bases and J 2 bases; nucleotides not matched to a gene: 2. The CDR3 sequence is CASSGDRAQETQYF. In DNA, the CDR3 is TGTGCCAGCAGTGGGGACAGGGCGCAAGAGACCCAGTACTTC.

This clonotype was observed a handful of times. The V gene is TRBV6-2 or TRBV6-3, the J gene TRBJ1-1; D is possibly TRBD1 (6 bases). The CDR3 runs 13 residues. The germline gives CDR1 MNHEY, CDR2 SVGEGT. V was pared by 1 base and J by 11 bases, with 14 bases between. This chain's CDR3 is CASSYLAGDEAFF. The CDR3, as DNA: TGTGCCAGCAGTTACTTGGCAGGGGATGAGGCTTTCTTT.

The chain employs TRBV5-4 and TRBJ2-1; the D is unclear. In germline, CDR1 is SGHNT, CDR2 YYREEE (reference sequence). Between the trimmed V and J ends, which lost 2 bases and 6 bases, there was a span of 12 bases. The CDR3 runs to 14 residues. The CDR3: CASSFGGPGNEQFF. The CDR3 DNA reads as TGTGCCAGCAGCTTCGGTGGCCCGGGCAATGAGCAGTTCTTC.

The rearrangement joins TRBV4-1 to TRBJ2-7, with D unclear. This CDR3 contains 13 residues. The germline V and J ends were trimmed by 4 bases and 3 bases, with 10 bases remaining between them. CDR1 is MGHRA and CDR2 is YSYEKL in the germline V gene. The CDR3 region has the DNA TGCGCCAGCAGCCGTGACCTGGTCTACGAGCAGTACTTC. Its protein product is CASSRDLVYEQYF.

This clonotype was counted many times. CDR3 bases: TGTGCCAGCAGTTGGACAGGGATGAACACTGAAGCTTTCTTT. Residues: CASSWTGMNTEAFF. This chain uses TRBV12-3 or TRBV12-4 with TRBJ1-1, with TRBD1 matching 8 bases. V was pared by 4 bases and J by 0 bases, with 1 base of the junction left unmatched. CDR3 length: 14 amino acids.

On this clonotype itself: Sequence at one end of the junction differs from germline and may be a read error. V and J are TRBV5-1 and TRBJ1-4; no reliable D call. Germline lookup yields CDR1 SGHRS and CDR2 YFSETQ. This CDR3 has 15 residues. For the CDR3, the DNA is TGCGCCAGCAGCCCCAATTTAAGGCGGGAGAAAAACCTGTTTTTT. Its protein product is CASSPNLRREKNLFF.

The rearrangement joins TRBV29-1 to TRBJ1-5; possible D gene TRBD1, 5 bases. The V gene lost 4 bases and the J gene lost 1 base, with 5 bases spanning the gap. Germline V CDR1 and CDR2: SQVTM, ANQGSEA. The CDR3 runs 12 residues. CDR3 sequence: CSVGQSNQPQHF. Written as DNA, the CDR3 is TGCAGCGTTGGACAGAGCAATCAGCCCCAGCATTTT.